These T cell receptor beta chains were read from a single sample in a study of cytomegalovirus exposure and HLA in healthy donors. Repertoires were generated with immunoSEQ multiplex PCR, while TCRdb's copy carries only in-frame clones and drops some. The table records approximately 180,000 clones, approximately 86% of them present only once. The material sequenced was PBMCs. These TCRs come from a young man in good health and CMV-seropositive. Each CDR3 is given with its conserved first and last residue. Each record gives: J gene, clone size, V gene, D gene, CDR3 protein, CDR3 DNA. D genes are given only for firm matches. Clone size, where shown, is once, few, many, or a class for clones that have expanded.

j_call: TRBJ1-5; clone_size: .; v_call: TRBV15; d_call: .; cdr3_aa: CATSRGSGPQHF; cdr3_nt: TGTGCCACCAGCAGAGGGAGCGGGCCCCAGCATTTT
j_call: TRBJ2-1; clone_size: .; v_call: TRBV5-8; d_call: .; cdr3_aa: CASSFSGGILNEQFF; cdr3_nt: TGTGCCAGCAGCTTTTCCGGGGGAATCCTTAATGAGCAGTTCTTC
j_call: TRBJ2-5; clone_size: .; v_call: TRBV7-9; d_call: .; cdr3_aa: CASSLETGGGETQYF; cdr3_nt: TGTGCCAGCAGCTTAGAGACCGGGGGAGGTGAGACCCAGTACTTC
j_call: TRBJ2-3; clone_size: .; v_call: TRBV6-4; d_call: .; cdr3_aa: CASSPGPGGDTDTQYF; cdr3_nt: TGTGCCAGCAGCCCGGGGCCCGGCGGGGACACAGATACGCAGTATTTT
j_call: TRBJ2-7; clone_size: once; v_call: TRBV28; d_call: TRBD2; cdr3_aa: CASSPAGETEQYF; cdr3_nt: TGTGCCAGCAGTCCGGCGGGAGAAACCGAGCAGTACTTC
j_call: TRBJ1-4; clone_size: .; v_call: TRBV6-1; d_call: .; cdr3_aa: CASVEGRGTNEKLFF; cdr3_nt: TGTGCCAGCGTTGAAGGGCGAGGCACTAATGAAAAACTGTTTTTT
j_call: TRBJ1-2; clone_size: .; v_call: TRBV7-8; d_call: TRBD1; cdr3_aa: CATPGGTDLYGYTF; cdr3_nt: TGTGCCACCCCTGGGGGGACAGACCTCTATGGCTACACCTTC
j_call: TRBJ1-1; clone_size: .; v_call: TRBV29-1; d_call: TRBD1; cdr3_aa: CSVLMVGGEWTEAFF; cdr3_nt: TGCAGCGTACTGATGGTAGGGGGCGAATGGACTGAAGCTTTCTTT
j_call: TRBJ2-1; clone_size: .; v_call: TRBV11-2; d_call: .; cdr3_aa: CASSLEDYPTEQFF; cdr3_nt: TGTGCCAGCAGCTTAGAGGACTATCCGACTGAGCAGTTCTTC
j_call: TRBJ2-7; clone_size: few; v_call: TRBV7-9; d_call: .; cdr3_aa: CASSPGAYEQYF; cdr3_nt: TGTGCCAGCAGCCCTGGGGCTTACGAGCAGTACTTC
j_call: TRBJ1-2; clone_size: few; v_call: TRBV18; d_call: TRBD1; cdr3_aa: CASYRTGVDYGYTF; cdr3_nt: TGTGCCAGCTACCGGACAGGGGTAGACTATGGCTACACCTTC
j_call: TRBJ1-1; clone_size: .; v_call: TRBV18; d_call: .; cdr3_aa: CASSPLVAIKLNTEAFF; cdr3_nt: TGTGCCAGCTCACCACTCGTGGCAATTAAACTGAACACTGAAGCTTTCTTT
j_call: TRBJ1-3; clone_size: .; v_call: TRBV12-2; d_call: .; cdr3_aa: CASRLATRGFSGNTIYF; cdr3_nt: TGTGCAAGTCGCTTAGCGACTCGAGGGTTTTCTGGAAACACCATATATTTT
j_call: TRBJ2-3; clone_size: .; v_call: TRBV6-1; d_call: .; cdr3_aa: CASNDEGVHTDTQYF; cdr3_nt: TGTGCCAGCAATGACGAGGGGGTCCACACAGATACGCAGTATTTT